The text below deals with one TCR beta chain. The antigen remains undetermined. PCR amplification relied on 60 Vbeta primers (plus 13 Jbeta primers). The data were produced by immunoSEQ multiplex PCR, yet TCRdb's version contains in-frame clones alone and is incomplete. The sample lists about 190,000 clones; 80% to 85% were seen once. These data come from a study of cytomegalovirus exposure and HLA in healthy donors. Findings and caveats of the study: Other equally common chains were less clonally expanded than HLA-associated TCR beta chains, a later analysis showed.

The clonotype comes from a boy aged 5-17 years in good health and CMV-seronegative. Sequencing was performed on PBMCs.

The CDR3 spells CASSYSGVNYEQYF. In nucleotides, the CDR3 is TGTGCCAGCAGTTACTCGGGAGTTAACTACGAGCAGTACTTC. This sequence joins TRBV6-5 and TRBJ2-7; D perhaps matches TRBD2 (5 bases). The germline V and J ends were trimmed by 0 bases and 3 bases, with 9 bases remaining between them. The CDR3 length is 14 residues. Germline CDR1 MNHEY, CDR2 SVGAGI.